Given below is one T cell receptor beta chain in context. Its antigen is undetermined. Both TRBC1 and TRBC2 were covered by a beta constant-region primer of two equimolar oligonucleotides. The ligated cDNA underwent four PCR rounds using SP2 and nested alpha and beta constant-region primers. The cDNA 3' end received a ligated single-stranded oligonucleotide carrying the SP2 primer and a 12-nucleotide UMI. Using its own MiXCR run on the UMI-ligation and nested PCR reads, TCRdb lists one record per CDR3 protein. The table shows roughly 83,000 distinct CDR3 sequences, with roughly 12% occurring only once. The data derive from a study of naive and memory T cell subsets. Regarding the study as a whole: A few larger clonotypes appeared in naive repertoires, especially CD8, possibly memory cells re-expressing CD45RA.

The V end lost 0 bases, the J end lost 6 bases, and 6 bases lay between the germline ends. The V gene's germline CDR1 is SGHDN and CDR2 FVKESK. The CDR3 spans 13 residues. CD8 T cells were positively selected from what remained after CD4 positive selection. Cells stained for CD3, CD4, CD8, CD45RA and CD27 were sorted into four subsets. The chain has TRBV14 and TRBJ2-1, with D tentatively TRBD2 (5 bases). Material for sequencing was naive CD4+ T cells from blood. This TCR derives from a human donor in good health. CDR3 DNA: TGTGCCAGCAGCCAAGATCGGGGCAATGAGCAGTTCTTC. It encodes CASSQDRGNEQFF.